This TCR beta chain was captured in a study of response to subunit inactivated influenza vaccine. This CDR3 contains 15 residues. Germline CDR1 is SGHRS and CDR2 is YFSETQ. Trimming took off 4 bases at V and 2 bases at J, with 15 bases between the two ends. In TCRdb, the RT-PCR reads were re-called with MiXCR into one record per CDR3 protein. The repertoire consists of some 570,000 distinct CDR3 sequences, with approximately 11% occurring once and the leading ten covering 11%. This same sample was also taken into another study, of T cells expressing NK-cell markers. That paper adds: UMI-tagged 5'RACE template switching yielded the TCR beta cDNA.

The rearrangement joins TRBV5-1 to TRBJ1-1; no clear D gene. The sample consisted of PBMCs from blood, taken on the day of vaccination. The TCR originated in a middle-aged man who received an inactivated influenza vaccine. CDR3 protein: CASSRGGEENTEAFF. Written as DNA, the CDR3 is TGCGCCAGCAGCCGAGGCGGGGAAGAAAACACTGAAGCTTTCTTT.